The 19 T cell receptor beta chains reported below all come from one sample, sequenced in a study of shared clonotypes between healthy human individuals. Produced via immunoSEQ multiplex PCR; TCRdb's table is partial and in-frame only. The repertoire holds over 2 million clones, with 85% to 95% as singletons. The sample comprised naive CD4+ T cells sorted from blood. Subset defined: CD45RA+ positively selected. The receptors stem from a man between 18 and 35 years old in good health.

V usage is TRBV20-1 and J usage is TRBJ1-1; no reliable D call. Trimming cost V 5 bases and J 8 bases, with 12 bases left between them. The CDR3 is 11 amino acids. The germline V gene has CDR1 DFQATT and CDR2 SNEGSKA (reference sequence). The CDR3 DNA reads TGCAGTGCTCCTAACCCGCCCGAAGCTTTCTTT. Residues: CSAPNPPEAFF.

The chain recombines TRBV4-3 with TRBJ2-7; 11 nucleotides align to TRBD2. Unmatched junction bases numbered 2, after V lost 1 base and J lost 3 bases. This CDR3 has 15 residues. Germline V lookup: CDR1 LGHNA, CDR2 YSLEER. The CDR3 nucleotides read TGCGCCAGCAGCCAAGTGGGACTAGCGGACTACGAGCAGTACTTC. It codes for CASSQVGLADYEQYF.

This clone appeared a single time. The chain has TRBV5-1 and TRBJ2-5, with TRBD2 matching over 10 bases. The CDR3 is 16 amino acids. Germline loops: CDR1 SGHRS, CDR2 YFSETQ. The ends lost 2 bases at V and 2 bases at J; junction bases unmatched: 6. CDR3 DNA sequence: TGCGCCAGCAGCTTCTCGACTAGCGGGTTTCAAGAGACCCAGTACTTC. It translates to CASSFSTSGFQETQYF.

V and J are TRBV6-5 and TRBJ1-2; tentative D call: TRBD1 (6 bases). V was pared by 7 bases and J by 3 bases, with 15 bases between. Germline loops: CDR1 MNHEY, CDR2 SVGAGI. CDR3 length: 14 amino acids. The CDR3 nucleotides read TGTGCCAGCAAATACAGGGAGCGGGACTATGGCTACACCTTC. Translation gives CASKYRERDYGYTF.

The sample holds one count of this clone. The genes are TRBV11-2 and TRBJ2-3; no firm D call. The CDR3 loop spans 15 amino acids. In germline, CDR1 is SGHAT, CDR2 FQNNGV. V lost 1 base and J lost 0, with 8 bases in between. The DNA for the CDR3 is TGTGCCAGCAGCTTAGGTCTTCAAAGCACAGATACGCAGTATTTT. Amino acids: CASSLGLQSTDTQYF.

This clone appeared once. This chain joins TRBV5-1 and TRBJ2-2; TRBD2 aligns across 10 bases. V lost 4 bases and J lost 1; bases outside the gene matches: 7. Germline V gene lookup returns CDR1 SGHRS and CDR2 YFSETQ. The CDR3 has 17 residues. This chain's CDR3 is CASSVYPSGRNTGELFF. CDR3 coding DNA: TGCGCCAGCAGCGTCTACCCTAGCGGGAGGAACACCGGGGAGCTGTTTTTT.

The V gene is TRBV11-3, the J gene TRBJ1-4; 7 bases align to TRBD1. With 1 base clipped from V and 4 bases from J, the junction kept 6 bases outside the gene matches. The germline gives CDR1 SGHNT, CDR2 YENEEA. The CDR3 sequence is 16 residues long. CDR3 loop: CASSLGRQGGNEKLFF. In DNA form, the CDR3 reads TGTGCCAGCAGCTTAGGCCGACAGGGCGGTAATGAAAAACTGTTTTTT. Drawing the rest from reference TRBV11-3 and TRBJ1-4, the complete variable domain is EAGVVQSPRYKIIEKKQPVAFWCNPISGHNTLYWYLQNLGQGPELLIRYENEEAVDDSQLPKDRFSAERLKGVDSTLKIQPAELGDSAVYLCASSLGRQGGNEKLFFGSGTQLSVL.

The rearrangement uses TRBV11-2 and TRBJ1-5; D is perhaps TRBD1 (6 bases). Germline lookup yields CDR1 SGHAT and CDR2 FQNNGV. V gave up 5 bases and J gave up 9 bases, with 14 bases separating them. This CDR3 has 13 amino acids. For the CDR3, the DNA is TGTGCCAGCAGCATAACAGGGTGGGCGCCCCAGCATTTT. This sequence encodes CASSITGWAPQHF.

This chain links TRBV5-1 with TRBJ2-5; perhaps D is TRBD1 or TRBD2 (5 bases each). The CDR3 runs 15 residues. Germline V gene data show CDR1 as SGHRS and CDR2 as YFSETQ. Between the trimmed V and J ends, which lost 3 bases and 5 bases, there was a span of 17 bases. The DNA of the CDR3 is TGCGCCAGCAGCTCGGGGCCCGGCAGTGGGGAGACCCAGTACTTC. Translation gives CASSSGPGSGETQYF.

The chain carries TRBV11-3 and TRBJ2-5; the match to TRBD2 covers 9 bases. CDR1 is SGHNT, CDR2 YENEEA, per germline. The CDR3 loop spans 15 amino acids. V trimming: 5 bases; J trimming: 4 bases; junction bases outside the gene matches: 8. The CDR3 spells CASSPGLAPLETQYF. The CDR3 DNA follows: TGTGCCAGCAGCCCGGGACTAGCTCCTTTAGAGACCCAGTACTTC. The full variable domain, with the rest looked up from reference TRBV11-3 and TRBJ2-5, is EAGVVQSPRYKIIEKKQPVAFWCNPISGHNTLYWYLQNLGQGPELLIRYENEEAVDDSQLPKDRFSAERLKGVDSTLKIQPAELGDSAVYLCASSPGLAPLETQYFGPGTRLLVL.

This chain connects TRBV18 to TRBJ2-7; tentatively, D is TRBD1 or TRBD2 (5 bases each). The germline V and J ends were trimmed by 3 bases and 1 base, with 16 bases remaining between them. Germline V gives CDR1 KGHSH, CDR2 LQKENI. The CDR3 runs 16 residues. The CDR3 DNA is TGTGCCAGCTCACCGTTAATATTGGGGGTTTCCTACGAGCAGTACTTC. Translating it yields CASSPLILGVSYEQYF.

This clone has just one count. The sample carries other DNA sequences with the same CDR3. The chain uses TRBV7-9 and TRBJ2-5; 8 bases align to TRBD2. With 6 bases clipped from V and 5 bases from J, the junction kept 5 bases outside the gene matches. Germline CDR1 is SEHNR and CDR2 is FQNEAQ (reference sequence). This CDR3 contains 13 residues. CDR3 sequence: CASSLLAGETQYF. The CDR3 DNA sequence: TGTGCCAGCAGTCTTTTAGCGGGGGAGACCCAGTACTTC. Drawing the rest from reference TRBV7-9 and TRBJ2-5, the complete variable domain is DTGVSQNPRHKITKRGQNVTFRCDPISEHNRLYWYRQTLGQGPEFLTYFQNEAQLEKSRLLSDRFSAERPKGSFSTLEIQRTEQGDSAMYLCASSLLAGETQYFGPGTRLLVL.

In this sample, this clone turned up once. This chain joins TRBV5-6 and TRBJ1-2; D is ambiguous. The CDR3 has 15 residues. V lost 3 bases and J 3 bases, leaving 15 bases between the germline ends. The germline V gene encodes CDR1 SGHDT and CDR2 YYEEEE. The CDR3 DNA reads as TGTGCCAGCAGCTATAAAGACGGACGGGACTATGGCTACACCTTC. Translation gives CASSYKDGRDYGYTF.

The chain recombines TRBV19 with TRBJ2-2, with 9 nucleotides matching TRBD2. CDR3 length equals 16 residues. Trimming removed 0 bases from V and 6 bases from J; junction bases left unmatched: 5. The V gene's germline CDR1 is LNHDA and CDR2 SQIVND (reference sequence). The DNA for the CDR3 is TGTGCCAGTAGTATAGATGCTACTAGCGGGTCCGGGGAGCTGTTTTTT. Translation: CASSIDATSGSGELFF.

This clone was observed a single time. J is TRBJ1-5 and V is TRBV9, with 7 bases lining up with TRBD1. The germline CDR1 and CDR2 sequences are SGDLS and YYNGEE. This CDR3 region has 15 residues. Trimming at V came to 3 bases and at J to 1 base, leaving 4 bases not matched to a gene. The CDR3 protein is CASSEQGSSNQPQHF. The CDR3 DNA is TGTGCCAGCAGCGAACAGGGGTCGAGCAATCAGCCCCAGCATTTT. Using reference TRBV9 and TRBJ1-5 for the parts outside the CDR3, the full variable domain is DSGVTQTPKHLITATGQRVTLRCSPRSGDLSVYWYQQSLDQGLQFLIQYYNGEERAKGNILERFSAQQFPDLHSELNLSSLELGDSALYFCASSEQGSSNQPQHFGDGTRLSIL.

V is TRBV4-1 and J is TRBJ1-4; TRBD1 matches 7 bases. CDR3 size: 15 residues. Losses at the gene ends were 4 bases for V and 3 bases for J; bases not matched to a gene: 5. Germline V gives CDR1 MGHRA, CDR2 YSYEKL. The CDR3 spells CASSLSGGANEKLFF. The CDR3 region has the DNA TGCGCCAGCAGCCTGTCAGGGGGAGCTAATGAAAAACTGTTTTTT.

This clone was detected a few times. The DNA for the CDR3 is TGCGCCAGCAGTGCCAGCGGGGTCTACGAGCAGTACTTC. Residues: CASSASGVYEQYF. This chain joins TRBV10-1 and TRBJ2-5, with TRBD2 identical over 7 bases. Near its end, the DNA agrees better with TRBJ2-7, so the J call may be wrong. This CDR3 spans 13 amino acids. CDR1 is WNHNN and CDR2 is SYGVQD in the germline V gene (reference sequence).

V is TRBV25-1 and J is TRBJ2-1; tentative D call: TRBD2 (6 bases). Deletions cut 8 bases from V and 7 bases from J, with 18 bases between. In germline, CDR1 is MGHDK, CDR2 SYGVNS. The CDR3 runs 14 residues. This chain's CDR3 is CASLGEVQGNEQFF. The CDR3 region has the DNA TGTGCCAGCCTTGGGGAGGTACAAGGGAATGAGCAGTTCTTC.

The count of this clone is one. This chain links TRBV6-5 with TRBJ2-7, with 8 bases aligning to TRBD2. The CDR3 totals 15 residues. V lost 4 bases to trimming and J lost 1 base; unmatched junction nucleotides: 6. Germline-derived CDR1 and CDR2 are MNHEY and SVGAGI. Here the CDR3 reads CASSSGGAGSYEQYF. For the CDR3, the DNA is TGTGCCAGCAGTTCCGGGGGGGCGGGTTCCTACGAGCAGTACTTC.